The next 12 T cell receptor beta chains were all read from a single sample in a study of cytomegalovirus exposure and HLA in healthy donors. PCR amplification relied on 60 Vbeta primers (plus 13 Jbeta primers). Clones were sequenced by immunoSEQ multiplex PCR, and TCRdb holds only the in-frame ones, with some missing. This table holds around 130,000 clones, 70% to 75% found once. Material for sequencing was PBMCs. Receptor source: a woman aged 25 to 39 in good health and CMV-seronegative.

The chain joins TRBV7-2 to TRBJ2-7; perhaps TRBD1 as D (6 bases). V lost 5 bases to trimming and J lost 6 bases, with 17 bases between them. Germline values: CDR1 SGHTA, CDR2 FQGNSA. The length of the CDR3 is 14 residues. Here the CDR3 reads CASSRGQYPSEQYF. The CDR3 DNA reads TGTGCCAGCAGCCGAGGACAGTACCCCTCCGAGCAGTACTTC.

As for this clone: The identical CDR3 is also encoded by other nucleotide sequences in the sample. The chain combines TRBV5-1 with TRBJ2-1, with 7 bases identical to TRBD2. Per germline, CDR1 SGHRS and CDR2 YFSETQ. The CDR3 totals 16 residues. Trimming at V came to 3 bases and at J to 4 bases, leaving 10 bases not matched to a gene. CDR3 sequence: CASSSGGSGSYNEQFF. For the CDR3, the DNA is TGCGCCAGCAGCTCGGGGGGTAGCGGTAGTTACAATGAGCAGTTCTTC.

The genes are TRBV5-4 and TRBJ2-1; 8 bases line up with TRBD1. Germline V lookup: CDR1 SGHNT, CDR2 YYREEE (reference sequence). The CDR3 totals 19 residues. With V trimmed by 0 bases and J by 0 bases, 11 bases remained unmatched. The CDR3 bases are TGTGCCAGCAGCTTGGACCCTACGGGACAGGTGAGCTCCTACAATGAGCAGTTCTTC. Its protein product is CASSLDPTGQVSSYNEQFF.

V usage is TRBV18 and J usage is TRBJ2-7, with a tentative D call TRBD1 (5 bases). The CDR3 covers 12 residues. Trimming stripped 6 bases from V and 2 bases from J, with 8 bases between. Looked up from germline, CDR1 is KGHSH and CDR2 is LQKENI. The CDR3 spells CASSSRAYEQYV. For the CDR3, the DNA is TGTGCCAGCTCGTCCAGGGCCTACGAGCAGTACGTC.

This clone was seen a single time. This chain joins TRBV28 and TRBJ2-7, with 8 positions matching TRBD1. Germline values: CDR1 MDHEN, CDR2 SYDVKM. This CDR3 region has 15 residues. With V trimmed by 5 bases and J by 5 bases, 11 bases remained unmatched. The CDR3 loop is CASSLGGGQAHEQYF. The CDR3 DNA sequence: TGTGCCAGCAGTCTAGGTGGGGGACAGGCCCACGAGCAGTACTTC.

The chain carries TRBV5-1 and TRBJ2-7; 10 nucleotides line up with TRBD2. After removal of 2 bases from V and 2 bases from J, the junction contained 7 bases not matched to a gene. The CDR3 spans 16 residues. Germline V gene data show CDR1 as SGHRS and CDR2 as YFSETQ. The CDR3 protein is CASSLTIAGGPYEQYF. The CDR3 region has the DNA TGCGCCAGCAGCTTAACGATAGCGGGAGGACCCTACGAGCAGTACTTC.

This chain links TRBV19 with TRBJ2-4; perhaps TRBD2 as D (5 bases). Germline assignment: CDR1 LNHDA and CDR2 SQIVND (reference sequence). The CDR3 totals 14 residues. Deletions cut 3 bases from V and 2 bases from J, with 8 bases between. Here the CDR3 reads CASSIGGSKNIQYF. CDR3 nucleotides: TGTGCCAGTAGTATTGGAGGCTCCAAAAACATTCAGTACTTC.

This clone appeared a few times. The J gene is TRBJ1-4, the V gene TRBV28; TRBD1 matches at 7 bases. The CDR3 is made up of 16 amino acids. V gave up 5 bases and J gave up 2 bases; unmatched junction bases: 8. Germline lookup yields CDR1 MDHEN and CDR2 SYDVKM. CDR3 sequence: CASSHRTQGTNEKLFF. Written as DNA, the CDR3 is TGTGCCAGCAGTCACCGAACACAGGGGACTAATGAAAAACTGTTTTTT.

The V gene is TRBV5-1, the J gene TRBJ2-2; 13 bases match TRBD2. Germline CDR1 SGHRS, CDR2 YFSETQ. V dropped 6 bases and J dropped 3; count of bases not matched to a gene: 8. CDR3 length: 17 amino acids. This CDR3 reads CASTRAGTSGDTGELFF. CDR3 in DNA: TGCGCCAGCACCCGAGCCGGGACTAGCGGGGACACCGGGGAGCTGTTTTTT.

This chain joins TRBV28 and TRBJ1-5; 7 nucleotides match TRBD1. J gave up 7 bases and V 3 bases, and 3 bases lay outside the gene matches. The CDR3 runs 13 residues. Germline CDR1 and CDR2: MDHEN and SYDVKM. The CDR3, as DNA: TGTGCCAGCAGTTTTTTGACAGGGCAGCCCCAGCATTTT. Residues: CASSFLTGQPQHF.

The CDR3 coding sequence is TGTGCCAGCAGTTCCGGGACTAGCCGTACCGGGGAGCTGTTTTTT. Residues: CASSSGTSRTGELFF. V is TRBV6-5 and J is TRBJ2-2; 9 positions agree with TRBD2. The length of the CDR3 is 15 residues. The germline CDR1 and CDR2 sequences are MNHEY and SVGAGI. V was clipped by 4 bases and J by 5 bases; unmatched bases: 5.

The CDR3 reads CASSFQTSTDTQYF. Here the CDR3 DNA reads TGTGCCAGCAGTTTCCAGACTAGCACAGATACGCAGTATTTT. The chain combines TRBV27 with TRBJ2-3; D is unresolved. V gave up 3 bases and J gave up 0 bases, with 7 bases separating them. The CDR3 spans 14 residues. The germline V gene encodes CDR1 MNHEY and CDR2 SMNVEV (reference sequence).